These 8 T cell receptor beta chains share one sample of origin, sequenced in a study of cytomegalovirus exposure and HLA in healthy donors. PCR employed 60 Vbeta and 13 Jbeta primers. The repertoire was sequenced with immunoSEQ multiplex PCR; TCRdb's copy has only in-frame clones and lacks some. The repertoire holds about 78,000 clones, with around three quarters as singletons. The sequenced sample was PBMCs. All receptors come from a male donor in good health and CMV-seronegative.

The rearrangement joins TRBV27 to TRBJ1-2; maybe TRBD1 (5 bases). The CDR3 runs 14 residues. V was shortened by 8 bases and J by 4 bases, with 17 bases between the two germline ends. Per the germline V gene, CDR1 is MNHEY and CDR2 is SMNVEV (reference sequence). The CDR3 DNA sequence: TGTGCCAGCGGAATTAGGGGACTGCCCTATGGCTACACCTTC. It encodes CASGIRGLPYGYTF.

The CDR3 nucleotides are TGTGCCAGCAAGACCCGACTAGGTTTGGGCGGGGAGCTGTTTTTT. Translated, it gives CASKTRLGLGGELFF. This sequence joins TRBV2 and TRBJ2-2; D perhaps matches TRBD2 (6 bases). CDR1 is SNHLY, CDR2 FYNNEI, per germline. The CDR3 length is 15 residues. V lost 7 bases, J lost 7 bases, and 19 bases lay in between.

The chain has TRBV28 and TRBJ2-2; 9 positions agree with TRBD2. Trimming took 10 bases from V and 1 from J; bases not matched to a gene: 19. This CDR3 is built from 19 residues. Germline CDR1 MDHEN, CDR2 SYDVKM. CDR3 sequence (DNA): TGTGCCACTCTTTCCTATGGCGGGGGGGGATCTGTGAACACCGGGGAGCTGTTTTTT. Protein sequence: CATLSYGGGGSVNTGELFF.

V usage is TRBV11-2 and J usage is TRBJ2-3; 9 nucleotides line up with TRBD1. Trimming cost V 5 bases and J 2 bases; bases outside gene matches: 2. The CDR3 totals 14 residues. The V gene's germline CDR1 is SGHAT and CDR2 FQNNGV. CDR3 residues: CASSRDRVTDTQYF. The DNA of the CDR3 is TGTGCCAGCAGCCGGGACAGGGTCACAGATACGCAGTATTTT.

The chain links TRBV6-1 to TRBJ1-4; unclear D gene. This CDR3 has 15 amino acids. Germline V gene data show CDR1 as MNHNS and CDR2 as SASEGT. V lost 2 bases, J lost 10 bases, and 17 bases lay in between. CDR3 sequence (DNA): TGTGCCAGCAGTGAAAAGGACCCAGAGGGTGGAAAACTGTTTTTT. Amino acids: CASSEKDPEGGKLFF.

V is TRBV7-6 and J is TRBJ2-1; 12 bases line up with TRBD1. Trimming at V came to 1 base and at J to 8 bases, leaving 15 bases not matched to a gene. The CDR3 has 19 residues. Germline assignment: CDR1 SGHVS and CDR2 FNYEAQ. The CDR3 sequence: CASSLGDRGLRNRGDEQFF. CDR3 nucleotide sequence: TGTGCCAGCAGCTTAGGGGACAGGGGGCTGAGAAACCGGGGCGATGAGCAGTTCTTC.

CDR3 in DNA: TGTGCCAGCAGCTTAGCTCAAGGGGGTGTTGGCTACACCTTC. Encoded protein: CASSLAQGGVGYTF. This chain joins TRBV7-9 and TRBJ1-2, with TRBD1 as a possible D gene (6 bases). The CDR3 spans 14 residues. V lost 0 bases and J 7 bases, leaving 12 bases between the germline ends. Germline CDR1 SEHNR, CDR2 FQNEAQ (reference sequence). Supplemented by reference TRBV7-9 and TRBJ1-2, the full variable domain reads DTGVSQNPRHKITKRGQNVTFRCDPISEHNRLYWYRQTLGQGPEFLTYFQNEAQLEKSRLLSDRFSAERPKGSFSTLEIQRTEQGDSAMYLCASSLAQGGVGYTFGSGTRLTVV.

CDR3 loop: CASRFSGFGEETQYF. The CDR3 region has the DNA TGTGCCAGCAGGTTTAGTGGCTTCGGGGAAGAGACCCAGTACTTC. This chain connects TRBV7-9 to TRBJ2-5, with D possibly TRBD2 on 5 matching bases. Germline V gene data show CDR1 as SEHNR and CDR2 as FQNEAQ (reference sequence). The CDR3 covers 15 residues. V was shortened by 6 bases and J by 3 bases, with 17 bases between the two germline ends.